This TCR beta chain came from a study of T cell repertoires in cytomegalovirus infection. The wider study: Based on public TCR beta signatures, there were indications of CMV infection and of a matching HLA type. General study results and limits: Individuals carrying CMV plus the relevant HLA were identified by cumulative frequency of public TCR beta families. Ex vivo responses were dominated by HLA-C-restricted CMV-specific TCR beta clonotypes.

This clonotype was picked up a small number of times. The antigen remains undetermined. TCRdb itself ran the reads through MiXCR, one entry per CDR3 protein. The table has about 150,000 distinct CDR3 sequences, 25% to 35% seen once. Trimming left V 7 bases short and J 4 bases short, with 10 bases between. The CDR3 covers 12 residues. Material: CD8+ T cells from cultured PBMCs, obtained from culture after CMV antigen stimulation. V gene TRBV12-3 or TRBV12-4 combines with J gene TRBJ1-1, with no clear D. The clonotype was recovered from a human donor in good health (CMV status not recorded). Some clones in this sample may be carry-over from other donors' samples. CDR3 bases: TGTGCCAGCACCGGAGAGGCCACTGAAGCTTTCTTT. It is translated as CASTGEATEAFF.